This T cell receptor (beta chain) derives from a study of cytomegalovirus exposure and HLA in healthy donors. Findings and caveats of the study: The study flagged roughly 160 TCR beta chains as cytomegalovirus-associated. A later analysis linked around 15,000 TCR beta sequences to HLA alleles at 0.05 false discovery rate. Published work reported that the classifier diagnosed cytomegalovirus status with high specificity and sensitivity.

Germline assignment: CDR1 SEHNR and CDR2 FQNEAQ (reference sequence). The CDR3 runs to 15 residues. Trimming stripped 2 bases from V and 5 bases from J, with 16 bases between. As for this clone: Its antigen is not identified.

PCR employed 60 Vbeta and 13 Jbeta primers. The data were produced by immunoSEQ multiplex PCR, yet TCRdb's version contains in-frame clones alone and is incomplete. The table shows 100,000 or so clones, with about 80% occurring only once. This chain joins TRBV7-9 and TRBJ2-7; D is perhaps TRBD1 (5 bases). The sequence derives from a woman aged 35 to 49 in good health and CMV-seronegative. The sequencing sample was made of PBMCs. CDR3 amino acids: CASSLPLAGKDEQYF. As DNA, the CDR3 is TGTGCCAGCAGCTTACCGCTGGCAGGGAAGGACGAGCAGTACTTC.